Below are 2 T cell receptor beta chains sequenced from a single sample in a study of T cell changes during pregnancy in multiple sclerosis (dated by TCRdb to the late 2010s). The library was produced with the immunoSEQ multiplex PCR assay. TCRdb retrieved this table from immuneACCESS and kept in-frame rearrangements only. Not all clones are present; in checked studies, unresolved V genes account for under half, and no reason is known for the remainder. The sample contains tens of thousands of clones, around 97% of them found a single time. The ten largest account for 2% to 2.5% of the sample. The starting material was CD8+ T cells from peripheral blood mononuclear cells, obtained after pregnancy. The receptors were sampled from a female donor with multiple sclerosis, enrolled in a pregnancy study.

The chain links TRBV5-4 to TRBJ2-7, with a weak D call TRBD1 (5 bases). The germline V and J ends were trimmed by 0 bases and 2 bases, with 12 bases remaining between them. Germline CDR1 SGHNT, CDR2 YYREEE (reference sequence). CDR3 length equals 15 residues. The CDR3 reads CASSLGQGGTYEQYF. For the CDR3, the DNA is TGTGCCAGCAGCTTGGGGCAGGGTGGTACCTACGAGCAGTACTTC.

The V gene is TRBV5-1, the J gene TRBJ1-1; 8 nucleotides agree with TRBD1. With V trimmed by 3 bases and J by 3 bases, 7 bases remained unmatched. The CDR3 totals 15 residues. Looked up from germline, CDR1 is SGHRS and CDR2 is YFSETQ. CDR3 region: CASSYDRGGYTEAFF. CDR3 bases: TGCGCCAGCAGCTACGACAGGGGAGGGTACACTGAAGCTTTCTTT.